The entry that follows covers one TCR beta chain sequence. Authors' analysis steps: How many nucleated cells were present was estimated from reference gene primer amplification. The method was immunoSEQ multiplex PCR; TCRdb's version includes in-frame clones alone and lacks a portion of them. V, J and clone size reflect that table, while D and trimming were determined from the DNA. The table has nearly 200,000 clones, roughly 86% seen once; the top ten hold 4.5% to 6%. The sample originates from a study of blood T cell repertoires in COVID-19. Study-wide context: From the United States, Italy and Spain came samples of acute and convalescent COVID-19. PBMCs, B-cell-depleted T cells, or T cells provided the cDNA or gDNA that made up the material.

Trimming removed 3 bases from V and 5 bases from J; junction bases left unmatched: 10. In germline, CDR1 is MDHEN, CDR2 SYDVKM. CDR3 length equals 17 residues. The chain is built from TRBV28 and TRBJ2-5; 12 bases agree with TRBD2. The sequenced sample was peripheral blood. The receptor comes from a woman aged 70-85 years with active or convalescent COVID-19. This chain's CDR3 is CASSFLAGGPQGETQYF. The DNA for the CDR3 is TGTGCCAGCAGTTTTCTAGCGGGAGGGCCTCAGGGGGAGACCCAGTACTTC.